A single sample is the source of the 6 T cell receptor beta chains below, sequenced in a study of shared clonotypes between healthy human individuals. Some clones are missing from TCRdb's copy, which holds only in-frame ones; the method was immunoSEQ multiplex PCR. The sample has about 2.4 million clones, approximately 94% seen once. Sequenced: naive CD4+ T cells from PBMCs. Subset here: CD45RA+ positively selected. Receptors were obtained from a man younger than 35 in good health. Some clones in this sample may be carry-over from other donors' samples.

As for this clone: The same CDR3 can be traced to other DNA sequences in this sample. V and J are TRBV11-2 and TRBJ1-5, with D hard to call. V was clipped by 0 bases and J by 4 bases, with 4 bases between them. The CDR3 runs to 13 residues. In germline, CDR1 is SGHAT, CDR2 FQNNGV. The DNA for the CDR3 is TGTGCCAGCAGCTTAGAATCAAATCAGCCCCAGCATTTT. Translating gives CASSLESNQPQHF.

This clone was observed a single time. CDR3 DNA: TGTGCCAGCAGCTTACGGACAGGGGGCGGACGGGCGACTAATGAAAAACTGTTTTTT. Residues: CASSLRTGGGRATNEKLFF. The chain couples TRBV7-9 to TRBJ1-4; TRBD1 aligns across 11 bases. With 2 bases clipped from V and 2 bases from J, the junction kept 10 bases outside the gene matches. CDR1 and CDR2 from the germline V gene are SEHNR and FQNEAQ (reference sequence). CDR3 length: 19 amino acids.

V is TRBV5-4 and J is TRBJ2-1; 10 positions match TRBD1. Germline CDR1 and CDR2: SGHNT and YYREEE (reference sequence). The CDR3 loop spans 14 amino acids. Losses at the gene ends were 6 bases for V and 10 bases for J; bases not matched to a gene: 10. The CDR3 sequence is CASNRDRGSEEQFF. Here the CDR3 DNA reads TGTGCCAGCAACAGGGACAGGGGAAGTGAGGAGCAGTTCTTC.

This clone showed up just once. This chain uses TRBV27 with TRBJ1-5; D unresolved. The length of the CDR3 is 15 residues. Trimming cost V 3 bases and J 6 bases, with 15 bases left between them. Germline loops: CDR1 MNHEY, CDR2 SMNVEV (reference sequence). CDR3 loop: CASSLDGSPFQPQHF. The DNA for the CDR3 is TGTGCCAGCAGTTTGGACGGGTCACCCTTTCAGCCCCAGCATTTT.

The count of this clone is one. The chain employs TRBV28 and TRBJ2-3; TRBD2 matches 11 bases. Trimming removed 4 bases from V and 4 bases from J; junction bases left unmatched: 7. The CDR3 loop spans 16 amino acids. The V gene's germline CDR1 is MDHEN and CDR2 SYDVKM. In DNA, the CDR3 is TGTGCCAGCAGTTCTACTAGCGGGAGTAGTGCAGATACGCAGTATTTT. It codes for CASSSTSGSSADTQYF. Variable domain in full (rest from reference TRBV28 and TRBJ2-3): DVKVTQSSRYLVKRTGEKVFLECVQDMDHENMFWYRQDPGLGLRLIYFSYDVKMKEKGDIPEGYSVSREKKERFSLILESASTNQTSMYLCASSSTSGSSADTQYFGPGTRLTVL.

This clone was observed a single time. The sample carries other DNA sequences with the same CDR3. The chain uses TRBV5-1 and TRBJ2-1; 10 bases align to TRBD2. Germline V lookup: CDR1 SGHRS, CDR2 YFSETQ. V shed 2 bases, J shed 7 bases, and the junction held 6 bases outside the gene matches. The CDR3 runs 15 residues. The chain's CDR3 is CASSFLAGVGNEQFF. The CDR3 nucleotides are TGCGCCAGCAGCTTCCTAGCGGGAGTTGGGAATGAGCAGTTCTTC.